This T cell receptor (beta chain) was obtained from a study of PD-1 blockade in classical Hodgkin lymphoma. General study findings and limits: Complete responders started with a diversity level that resembled newly diagnosed patients at baseline. Researchers reported that CD4+ TCR diversity, though not CD8+, rose significantly by C4D1.

CDR1 and CDR2 (germline): MNHNS, SASEGT. The CDR3 is made up of 13 amino acids. V was cut by 5 bases and J by 0 bases, with 5 bases left in between. Every patient had relapsed following autologous stem cell transplantation, and cohorts differed in brentuximab vedotin exposure. Best overall response was complete response, partial response or progressive disease in these relapsed/refractory classical Hodgkin lymphoma patients. TCRdb's table, derived via immunoSEQ multiplex PCR, lists solely in-frame clones and lacks some. Seen here are around 99,000 clones, roughly four fifths observed once, and the top ten hold 15% to 20%. In the case of this clone: Its antigen is undetermined.

This clonotype was sampled from a human donor with classical Hodgkin lymphoma. The sample was peripheral blood mononuclear cells (PBMCs), taken before the second cycle of nivolumab. The gene calls are TRBV6-1 and TRBJ2-1, with D unclear. This CDR3 is CASSSGSYNEQFF. As DNA, the CDR3 is TGTGCCAGCAGTTCAGGCTCCTACAATGAGCAGTTCTTC.